This is a list of T cell receptor beta chains from one sample in a study of blood T cell repertoires in COVID-19. Sequenced by immunoSEQ multiplex PCR; TCRdb stores in-frame clones only, minus some. Of some 38,000 clones listed, about 85% are singletons. Sequenced: peripheral blood. The source is a man in his fifties or sixties with active COVID-19. Both conserved end residues are trimmed from each CDR3.

cdr3_aa: ASSQDTGAQETQY
cdr3_length: 13
v_call: TRBV3-1/TRBV3-2
j_call: TRBJ2-5

cdr3_aa: SVEGWAQDLEQF
cdr3_length: 12
v_call: TRBV29-1
j_call: TRBJ2-1

cdr3_aa: SVEDRGPYNEQF
cdr3_length: 12
v_call: TRBV29-1
j_call: TRBJ2-1

cdr3_aa: ASSQDRVSDGEQF
cdr3_length: 13
v_call: TRBV4-3
j_call: TRBJ2-1

cdr3_aa: ASSHGAEMNTGELF
cdr3_length: 14
v_call: TRBV4-2
j_call: TRBJ2-2

cdr3_aa: ASSEARDVYGYT
cdr3_length: 12
v_call: TRBV10-2
j_call: TRBJ1-2

cdr3_aa: SVDETGAYNEQF
cdr3_length: 12
v_call: TRBV29-1
j_call: TRBJ2-1

cdr3_aa: ASSVPPEDGYT
cdr3_length: 11
v_call: TRBV9
j_call: TRBJ1-2

cdr3_aa: ASSPSITRGDFYEQY
cdr3_length: 15
v_call: TRBV3-1/TRBV3-2
j_call: TRBJ2-7

cdr3_aa: ASSHRGLAGEGFQY
cdr3_length: 14
v_call: TRBV4-3
j_call: TRBJ2-4

cdr3_aa: ASSSRGGLTGELF
cdr3_length: 13
v_call: TRBV7-9
j_call: TRBJ2-2

cdr3_aa: ASSHEAGGQGFHEQY
cdr3_length: 15
v_call: TRBV4-1
j_call: TRBJ2-7

cdr3_aa: ASSLERQNPSGNTIY
cdr3_length: 15
v_call: TRBV5-1
j_call: TRBJ1-3

cdr3_aa: ASSLIDSYTGELF
cdr3_length: 13
v_call: TRBV7-9
j_call: TRBJ2-2

cdr3_aa: ASSLGTDSYNEQF
cdr3_length: 13
v_call: TRBV5-1
j_call: TRBJ2-1

cdr3_aa: ASSYWGRGSEQY
cdr3_length: 12
v_call: TRBV6-2/TRBV6-3
j_call: TRBJ2-7

cdr3_aa: ASSWGGTGVYEQY
cdr3_length: 13
v_call: TRBV19
j_call: TRBJ2-7

cdr3_aa: ASSRGLAGVEQF
cdr3_length: 12
v_call: TRBV3-1/TRBV3-2
j_call: TRBJ2-1

cdr3_aa: ASSLGQSNQPQH
cdr3_length: 12
v_call: TRBV7-2
j_call: TRBJ1-5

cdr3_aa: ATSDPGLGTQY
cdr3_length: 11
v_call: TRBV24-1
j_call: TRBJ2-5

cdr3_aa: ASSQQGQGTGELF
cdr3_length: 13
v_call: TRBV4-1
j_call: TRBJ2-2

cdr3_aa: SVEGQGGTEAF
cdr3_length: 11
v_call: TRBV29-1
j_call: TRBJ1-1

cdr3_aa: ASSLVGGNTEAF
cdr3_length: 12
v_call: TRBV11-2
j_call: TRBJ1-1

cdr3_aa: ASSASPGGGLTADTQY
cdr3_length: 16
v_call: TRBV9
j_call: TRBJ2-3

cdr3_aa: ASSSGTGDYEQY
cdr3_length: 12
v_call: TRBV7-8
j_call: TRBJ2-7

cdr3_aa: ASRTNDRNSNQPQH
cdr3_length: 14
v_call: TRBV27
j_call: TRBJ1-5

cdr3_aa: ASSLRDTLTRQY
cdr3_length: 12
v_call: TRBV27
j_call: TRBJ2-7

cdr3_aa: AISPRPGTNEKLF
cdr3_length: 13
v_call: TRBV10-3
j_call: TRBJ1-4

cdr3_aa: ASSYSDRASPLH
cdr3_length: 12
v_call: TRBV6-5
j_call: TRBJ1-6

cdr3_aa: ASITGTGMNTEAF
cdr3_length: 13
v_call: TRBV5-1
j_call: TRBJ1-1

cdr3_aa: ASSVPLAGVDTGELF
cdr3_length: 15
v_call: TRBV9
j_call: TRBJ2-2

cdr3_aa: ATSDPGLAGVQETQY
cdr3_length: 15
v_call: TRBV24-1
j_call: TRBJ2-5

cdr3_aa: ASSKLAGADNEQF
cdr3_length: 13
v_call: TRBV6-6
j_call: TRBJ2-1

cdr3_aa: ASSVDTTNSPLH
cdr3_length: 12
v_call: TRBV6-4
j_call: TRBJ1-6

cdr3_aa: ASGRGLAGGLGTDTQY
cdr3_length: 16
v_call: TRBV19
j_call: TRBJ2-3

cdr3_aa: ASSQRGGGLYNEQF
cdr3_length: 14
v_call: TRBV7-2
j_call: TRBJ2-1

cdr3_aa: ASSYLTGAGISYNEQF
cdr3_length: 16
v_call: TRBV6-2/TRBV6-3
j_call: TRBJ2-1

cdr3_aa: ASSRSLAGGPYNEQF
cdr3_length: 15
v_call: TRBV5-1
j_call: TRBJ2-1

cdr3_aa: ASSIEKGNQPQH
cdr3_length: 12
v_call: TRBV19
j_call: TRBJ1-5

cdr3_aa: ASSLRVSYEQY
cdr3_length: 11
v_call: TRBV28
j_call: TRBJ2-7

cdr3_aa: ASSSRDRGNSPLH
cdr3_length: 13
v_call: TRBV7-8
j_call: TRBJ1-6

cdr3_aa: ASSLAQAVGYT
cdr3_length: 11
v_call: TRBV5-4
j_call: TRBJ1-2

cdr3_aa: ASSLGTSGQKTQY
cdr3_length: 13
v_call: TRBV5-1
j_call: TRBJ2-5

cdr3_aa: ASSAPQGVSGELF
cdr3_length: 13
v_call: TRBV9
j_call: TRBJ2-2

cdr3_aa: ASSPGTGVVYGYT
cdr3_length: 13
v_call: TRBV18
j_call: TRBJ1-2

cdr3_aa: ASSPRDRGLGEKLF
cdr3_length: 14
v_call: TRBV6-2/TRBV6-3
j_call: TRBJ1-4

cdr3_aa: ASSITAEGDTEAF
cdr3_length: 13
v_call: TRBV19
j_call: TRBJ1-1

cdr3_aa: ASSLWGVAPGELF
cdr3_length: 13
v_call: TRBV28
j_call: TRBJ2-2

cdr3_aa: ASSQGRASYEQY
cdr3_length: 12
v_call: TRBV4-3
j_call: TRBJ2-7

cdr3_aa: ASTLAGIRGYT
cdr3_length: 11
v_call: TRBV6-5
j_call: TRBJ1-2

cdr3_aa: ASSDRDSNNEQF
cdr3_length: 12
v_call: TRBV13
j_call: TRBJ2-1

cdr3_aa: ASLGLAGVDEQF
cdr3_length: 12
v_call: TRBV5-6
j_call: TRBJ2-1

cdr3_aa: SGSGTGGAETQY
cdr3_length: 12
v_call: TRBV29-1
j_call: TRBJ2-5

cdr3_aa: ASSQEGGLAGAIYNEQF
cdr3_length: 17
v_call: TRBV4-3
j_call: TRBJ2-1

cdr3_aa: ASSSPGEQY
cdr3_length: 9
v_call: TRBV5-1
j_call: TRBJ2-7